The present T cell receptor (beta chain) was sequenced within a study of human T cells and chemical hapten exposure. Whole-study findings and limits: Significantly greater numbers of large CDR3 similarity clusters came from expanded TCRs than from controls.

Each CDR3 protein is one row after TCRdb ran MiXCR on the RACE reads. The table shows roughly 88,000 distinct CDR3 sequences, with roughly 9.1% occurring only once. Time point denoted: pre-sensitization, week 0. The treatment is: therapeutic diphenylcyclopropenone sensitization with weekly scalp DPC. At least ten counts were recorded for this clonotype. Its antigen is still unknown. This CDR3 has 15 residues. Losses at the gene ends were 6 bases for V and 3 bases for J; bases not matched to a gene: 5. In germline, CDR1 is SNHLY, CDR2 FYNNEI. This clonotype was obtained from a middle-aged woman with alopecia areata. Some clones in this sample may be carry-over from other donors' samples. This sequence joins TRBV2 and TRBJ2-3; 11 positions match TRBD2. The sequences come from whole blood, collected in connection with sensitization to the hapten diphenylcyclopropenone (DPC). CDR3: CASSLLAGGTDTQYF. For the CDR3, the DNA is TGTGCCAGCAGCCTTTTAGCGGGGGGGACAGATACGCAGTATTTT. Based on the CDR3 plus reference TRBV2 and TRBJ2-3, the full variable domain is EPEVTQTPSHQVTQMGQEVILRCVPISNHLYFYWYRQILGQKVEFLVSFYNNEISEKSEIFDDQFSVERPDGSNFTLKIRSTKLEDSAMYFCASSLLAGGTDTQYFGPGTRLTVL.